What follows are 26 T cell receptor beta chains derived from one specimen sequenced in a study of technical replicates of blood from several donors. Repertoires were generated with immunoSEQ multiplex PCR, while TCRdb's copy carries only in-frame clones and drops some. The table lists over 85,000 clones, just under 95% of them singletons. The sample consisted of T cells isolated from PBMCs. Receptor source: a human donor in good health.

The chain uses TRBV30 and TRBJ2-1; D gene unclear. The V and J ends lost 2 bases and 0 bases respectively, with 5 bases between them. From germline, CDR1 is GTSNPN and CDR2 SVGIG (reference sequence). The CDR3 consists of 13 residues. The CDR3 region has the DNA TGTGCCTGGAGTAGCTTCTCCTACAATGAGCAGTTCTTC. It yields the protein CAWSSFSYNEQFF.

The CDR3 spells CASSQGLAGKNEQFF. In DNA, the CDR3 is TGTGCCAGCAGCCAAGGACTAGCGGGGAAGAATGAGCAGTTCTTC. V and J are TRBV7-2 and TRBJ2-1; 12 bases match TRBD2. V lost 5 bases to trimming and J lost 7 bases; unmatched junction nucleotides: 6. This CDR3 spans 15 amino acids. Germline CDR1 and CDR2: SGHTA and FQGNSA.

This rearrangement joins TRBV29-1 to TRBJ2-7; tentative D call: TRBD2 (6 bases). V was shortened by 7 bases and J by 0 bases, with 16 bases between the two germline ends. From germline, CDR1 is SQVTM and CDR2 ANQGSEA. The CDR3 spans 14 residues. The CDR3 loop is CSATLGGSSYEQYF. The CDR3 region has the DNA TGCAGCGCTACCCTGGGAGGCAGCTCCTACGAGCAGTACTTC.

V gene TRBV7-3 combines with J gene TRBJ1-2; 7 bases fit TRBD1. Germline V gene lookup returns CDR1 SGHTA and CDR2 FQGTGA. The CDR3 runs 15 residues. V was clipped by 0 bases and J by 4 bases; unmatched bases: 5. In DNA, the CDR3 is TGTGCCAGCAGCTTAACCCCAGGGGGTTCCTATGGCTACACCTTC. It is translated as CASSLTPGGSYGYTF.

This chain uses TRBV27 with TRBJ1-5; perhaps TRBD1 as D (6 bases). Looked up from germline, CDR1 is MNHEY and CDR2 is SMNVEV (reference sequence). The CDR3 extends over 14 amino acids. Trimming stripped 2 bases from V and 6 bases from J, with 11 bases between. The CDR3 DNA sequence: TGTGCCAGCAGTTTAGCAGGGGCAGCTCAGCCCCAGCATTTT. The encoded protein is CASSLAGAAQPQHF.

The V call is TRBV5-4, the J call TRBJ2-6, with 12 positions matching TRBD1. J lost 1 base, V lost 4 bases, and 6 bases had no gene match. The CDR3 has 18 residues. Per the germline V gene, CDR1 is SGHNT and CDR2 is YYREEE (reference sequence). CDR3 region: CASSLGTGGASGANVLTF. The CDR3 bases are TGTGCCAGCAGCCTCGGGACAGGGGGCGCGTCTGGGGCCAACGTCCTGACTTTC.

The chain links TRBV7-9 to TRBJ2-1; 12 positions agree with TRBD2. CDR1 and CDR2 from the germline V gene are SEHNR and FQNEAQ (reference sequence). The J segment lost 7 bases and the V segment lost 2 bases, leaving 9 bases of the junction unmatched. The CDR3 is 17 residues long. CDR3 protein: CASSLLLAGGGENEQFF. In DNA, the CDR3 is TGTGCCAGCAGCTTACTACTAGCGGGAGGCGGGGAGAATGAGCAGTTCTTC.

V gene TRBV14 combines with J gene TRBJ1-1; D is unclear. CDR3 size: 16 residues. Trimming pared 5 bases from V and 5 bases from J, leaving 21 bases between. CDR1 and CDR2 (germline): SGHDN, FVKESK. The DNA for the CDR3 is TGTGCCAGCAGCTCCACTTCGGGGATTCTGGGGACTGAAGCTTTCTTT. Protein: CASSSTSGILGTEAFF.

The chain combines TRBV10-2 with TRBJ1-5; TRBD1 matches 9 bases. The CDR3 sequence is 13 residues long. J lost 6 bases, V lost 5 bases, and 2 bases had no gene match. Germline lookup yields CDR1 WSHSY and CDR2 SAAADI. CDR3: CASSSTGGQPQHF. CDR3 coding DNA: TGCGCCAGCAGTTCGACAGGGGGTCAGCCCCAGCATTTT.

The chain is built from TRBV5-1 and TRBJ1-5, with 7 bases matching TRBD1. After removal of 5 bases from V and 7 bases from J, the junction contained 12 bases not matched to a gene. This CDR3 is built from 15 residues. From germline, CDR1 is SGHRS and CDR2 YFSETQ. CDR3 protein: CASSPGTASEQPQHF. Here the CDR3 DNA reads TGCGCCAGCAGTCCCGGGACAGCTTCAGAACAGCCCCAGCATTTT.

This chain links TRBV7-8 with TRBJ2-7, with 10 bases lining up with TRBD2. CDR1 is SGHVS and CDR2 is FQNEAQ in the germline V gene. This CDR3 is built from 14 residues. V was clipped by 1 base and J by 3 bases; unmatched bases: 0. CDR3 residues: CASSLEREGYEQYF. Written as DNA, the CDR3 is TGTGCCAGCAGCTTAGAGCGGGAGGGCTACGAGCAGTACTTC.

The rearrangement uses TRBV10-2 and TRBJ2-7; D is perhaps TRBD2 (5 bases). Germline CDR1 is WSHSY and CDR2 is SAAADI. The CDR3 length is 11 residues. V was cut by 7 bases and J by 3 bases, with 7 bases left in between. The CDR3 loop reads CASTRGYEQYF. As DNA, the CDR3 is TGCGCCAGCACTCGGGGCTACGAGCAGTACTTC.

The V and J genes are TRBV5-5 and TRBJ2-7, with D possibly matching TRBD2 (6 bases). V was trimmed by 0 bases and J by 3 bases, leaving 16 bases between them. The CDR3 has 16 residues. Germline-derived CDR1 and CDR2 are SGHKS and YYEKEE (reference sequence). CDR3 in DNA: TGTGCCAGCAGCTTGGTCCCTTGGCGGGAATTCTACGAGCAGTACTTC. It is translated as CASSLVPWREFYEQYF. Full variable domain (remainder filled in from reference TRBV5-5 and TRBJ2-7): DAGVTQSPTHLIKTRGQQVTLRCSPISGHKSVSWYQQVLGQGPQFIFQYYEKEERGRGNFPDRFSARQFPNYSSELNVNALLLGDSALYLCASSLVPWREFYEQYFGPGTRLTVT.

Here the CDR3 reads CASERQGSYNEQFF. The CDR3 bases are TGTGCCAGTGAGAGACAGGGGTCTTACAATGAGCAGTTCTTC. The chain joins TRBV19 to TRBJ2-1, with 8 bases aligning to TRBD1. The junction had 7 bases not matched to a gene; V was cut back by 8 bases and J by 4 bases. From germline, CDR1 is LNHDA and CDR2 SQIVND (reference sequence). CDR3 length equals 14 residues.

The chain is built from TRBV7-6 and TRBJ2-1; a weak D match, TRBD2 (6 bases). CDR3 length: 12 residues. Deletions cut 5 bases from V and 10 bases from J, with 12 bases between. CDR1 and CDR2 (germline): SGHVS, FNYEAQ. The CDR3 DNA reads TGTGCCAGCAGCGTGACTAGTAGGGAGCAGTTCTTC. It specifies CASSVTSREQFF.

This rearrangement joins TRBV10-3 to TRBJ2-7; 7 bases are shared with TRBD1. The CDR3 is 14 residues long. In germline, CDR1 is ENHRY, CDR2 SYGVKD. Trimming cost V 9 bases and J 4 bases; bases outside gene matches: 12. The CDR3 loop reads CAISPGGPSYEQYF. CDR3 nucleotides: TGTGCCATAAGCCCAGGGGGTCCGTCTTACGAGCAGTACTTC.

The chain couples TRBV7-2 to TRBJ1-3; D gene uncertain. Trimming cost V 1 base and J 4 bases, with 8 bases left between them. From germline, CDR1 is SGHTA and CDR2 FQGNSA. CDR3 length: 14 residues. The CDR3 nucleotides are TGTGCCAGCAGCTTAGTCTTATCCGGAAACACCATATATTTT. Protein product: CASSLVLSGNTIYF.

V and J are TRBV4-1 and TRBJ1-2; tentatively, D is TRBD1 (6 bases). This CDR3 has 14 amino acids. Deletions cut 0 bases from V and 8 bases from J, with 13 bases between. CDR1 is MGHRA, CDR2 YSYEKL, per germline. The CDR3 nucleotides read TGCGCCAGCAGCCAAGAGGGGGCAGGGCTCGGCTACACCTTC. Translating it yields CASSQEGAGLGYTF.

This chain joins TRBV19 and TRBJ2-1; 9 bases match TRBD1. The CDR3 is 16 amino acids. Germline trimming cut 1 base from V and 7 bases from J; bases unmatched to any gene: 8. Germline V CDR1 and CDR2: LNHDA, SQIVND (reference sequence). CDR3 residues: CASSIAGTGFLNEQFF. CDR3 sequence (DNA): TGTGCCAGTAGTATAGCAGGGACAGGGTTTTTGAATGAGCAGTTCTTC. Looking up the rest from reference TRBV19 and TRBJ2-1 gives the full variable domain: DGGITQSPKYLFRKEGQNVTLSCEQNLNHDAMYWYRQDPGQGLRLIYYSQIVNDFQKGDIAEGYSVSREKKESFPLTVTSAQKNPTAFYLCASSIAGTGFLNEQFFGPGTRLTVL.

The chain has TRBV9 and TRBJ1-5; 10 nucleotides align to TRBD1. The CDR3 spans 16 residues. The germline gives CDR1 SGDLS, CDR2 YYNGEE. V was pared by 0 bases and J by 3 bases, with 3 bases of the junction left unmatched. The CDR3 loop is CASSVGGTGVNQPQHF. CDR3 DNA sequence: TGTGCCAGCAGCGTAGGCGGGACAGGGGTCAATCAGCCCCAGCATTTT.

J is TRBJ2-3 and V is TRBV5-5; 9 bases agree with TRBD2. The CDR3 is 16 amino acids. Germline CDR1 is SGHKS and CDR2 is YYEKEE (reference sequence). With V trimmed by 4 bases and J by 2 bases, 8 bases remained unmatched. CDR3 nucleotides: TGTGCCAGCAGCCAGCTACTAGCGGGTCTCACAGATACGCAGTATTTT. Protein product: CASSQLLAGLTDTQYF. Looking up the rest from reference TRBV5-5 and TRBJ2-3 gives the full variable domain: DAGVTQSPTHLIKTRGQQVTLRCSPISGHKSVSWYQQVLGQGPQFIFQYYEKEERGRGNFPDRFSARQFPNYSSELNVNALLLGDSALYLCASSQLLAGLTDTQYFGPGTRLTVL.

This rearrangement joins TRBV30 to TRBJ2-7, with D possibly matching TRBD2 (6 bases). This CDR3 has 13 residues. Germline V gene sequence: CDR1 GTSNPN, CDR2 SVGIG (reference sequence). The germline V and J ends were trimmed by 3 bases and 2 bases, with 11 bases remaining between them. In DNA form, the CDR3 reads TGTGCCTGGAGGGAGGGCAGGCCCTACGAGCAGTACTTC. It translates to CAWREGRPYEQYF.

The chain carries TRBV5-4 and TRBJ2-1; 7 positions agree with TRBD2. Per germline, CDR1 SGHNT and CDR2 YYREEE (reference sequence). The length of the CDR3 is 14 residues. The V gene end was trimmed by 0 bases and the J gene end by 7 bases; junction bases not matched to a gene: 4. CDR3 loop: CASSLATSENEQFF. The CDR3, as DNA: TGTGCCAGCAGCTTGGCCACTAGCGAGAATGAGCAGTTCTTC.

As to this clone: This sample also contains other DNA sequences that code for the same CDR3. CDR3 DNA: TGTGCCAGCAGTCTTTACAATGAGCAGTTCTTC. Protein sequence: CASSLYNEQFF. The V call is TRBV27, the J call TRBJ2-1, with D uncertain. Germline V gene data show CDR1 as MNHEY and CDR2 as SMNVEV (reference sequence). The V end was cut by 5 bases, the J end by 4 bases, with 3 bases between. The CDR3 extends over 11 amino acids.

The DNA for the CDR3 is TGTGCCAGCAGTGGGTCAACGGGAACAGAGACCCAGTACTTC. This translates into CASSGSTGTETQYF. V usage is TRBV9 and J usage is TRBJ2-5; D possibly corresponds to TRBD2 (5 bases). The CDR3 runs 14 residues. Germline-derived CDR1 and CDR2 are SGDLS and YYNGEE. V was pared by 5 bases and J by 4 bases, with 15 bases between.

This clone was counted between two and nine times. V gene TRBV2 combines with J gene TRBJ1-1; D call uncertain. Deletions cut 8 bases from V and 3 bases from J, with 7 bases between. Germline V CDR1 and CDR2: SNHLY, FYNNEI. The CDR3 has 11 amino acids. The CDR3 DNA reads as TGTGCCAGCGCGGGAGACACTGAAGCTTTCTTT. Translating it yields CASAGDTEAFF. Full variable domain (remainder filled in from reference TRBV2 and TRBJ1-1): EPEVTQTPSHQVTQMGQEVILRCVPISNHLYFYWYRQILGQKVEFLVSFYNNEISEKSEIFDDQFSVERPDGSNFTLKIRSTKLEDSAMYFCASAGDTEAFFGQGTRLTVV.